This T cell receptor (beta chain) was sequenced during a study of blood T cell repertoires in COVID-19. Study context: Sources were T cells, B-cell-depleted T cells, or PBMCs; the material itself was cDNA or gDNA.

The germline V and J ends were trimmed by 1 base and 0 bases, with 13 bases remaining between them. Germline assignment: CDR1 SGHDT and CDR2 YYEEEE. The CDR3 loop spans 16 amino acids. Using immunoSEQ multiplex PCR, the repertoire was profiled, and TCRdb retains in-frame clones only, with some absent. The data contain some 380,000 clones, over 75% of them singletons. Individuals drawn from approximately 26 US areas were roughly 18 to 100 years old. Clinical histories supplied by participants themselves formed the basis of cohort assignment. This TCR was sampled from a man aged 25-45 years who had recovered from COVID-19. The V call is TRBV5-6, the J call TRBJ1-1, with D uncertain. Sequencing was done on a sample of PBMCs or T cells enriched from blood (not recorded which). The CDR3 coding sequence is TGTGCCAGCAGCTTGTGGGCCAGCCTCATGAACACTGAAGCTTTCTTT. This codes for CASSLWASLMNTEAFF.